Below are 5 T cell receptor beta chains sequenced from a single sample in a study of blood T cell repertoires in COVID-19. Here immunoSEQ multiplex PCR was the method, and the copy in TCRdb shows in-frame clones only, minus some. The sample includes over 65,000 clones, around 90% of them seen just once. Sequenced input: peripheral blood. The receptor source for this set is a woman of 80 years or more with acute or convalescent COVID-19.

The rearrangement links TRBV3-1 (or the pseudogene TRBV3-2) to TRBJ2-3, with D tentatively TRBD1 (5 bases). Germline assignment: CDR1 LGHDT and CDR2 YNNKEL (reference sequence). The CDR3 contains 17 residues. The germline V and J ends were trimmed by 1 base and 7 bases, with 21 bases remaining between them. The CDR3 reads CASSQGPYGQRTNTQYF. The CDR3 nucleotides read TGTGCCAGCAGCCAAGGCCCTTACGGTCAACGGACAAATACGCAGTATTTT.

This chain uses TRBV6-5 with TRBJ2-7; 9 positions agree with TRBD1. V lost 6 bases to trimming and J lost 3 bases; unmatched junction nucleotides: 6. The CDR3 extends over 14 amino acids. The V gene's germline CDR1 is MNHEY and CDR2 SVGAGI. The CDR3 sequence: CASRGPGQGYEQYF. In DNA, the CDR3 is TGTGCCAGCAGGGGGCCGGGACAGGGCTACGAGCAGTACTTC.

This chain connects TRBV5-4 to TRBJ2-2; 9 bases fit TRBD2. V shed 2 bases and J 8 bases; nucleotides not matched to a gene: 7. Germline loops: CDR1 SGHNT, CDR2 YYREEE (reference sequence). CDR3 length: 15 amino acids. The CDR3 is CASSFPGLASGELFF. CDR3 DNA sequence: TGTGCCAGCAGCTTTCCGGGACTAGCTAGTGGGGAGCTGTTTTTT.

This clone has just a few counts. The chain recombines TRBV2 with TRBJ1-5, with 9 bases that match TRBD1. This CDR3 contains 17 residues. After removal of 6 bases from V and 0 bases from J, the junction contained 9 bases not matched to a gene. Germline CDR1 and CDR2: SNHLY and FYNNEI. Here the CDR3 reads CASRGQGTWYSNQPQHF. The DNA of the CDR3 is TGTGCCAGCAGGGGACAGGGAACTTGGTATAGCAATCAGCCCCAGCATTTT.

The gene calls are TRBV6-1 and TRBJ2-1; 9 bases are shared with TRBD2. The CDR3 runs to 14 residues. Looked up from germline, CDR1 is MNHNS and CDR2 is SASEGT. The trim removed 0 bases at V and 8 bases at J, leaving 2 bases unmatched. Here the CDR3 reads CASSEASGSYEQFF. The CDR3 DNA sequence: TGTGCCAGCAGTGAAGCTAGCGGGAGCTATGAGCAGTTCTTC.